The T cell receptor (beta chain) described here comes from a study of T cells in narcolepsy. Turning to the study itself: Donors had narcolepsy type 1 or type 2, or were healthy controls.

Regarding the study as a whole: Autoreactive clonotypes reportedly recurred in blood of same and different patients, not controls. Same-patient CSF and blood CD4+ T cell clonotypes included HCRT-specific and TRIB2-specific autoreactive ones.

About this clone itself: Its target is unknown.

Here immunoSEQ multiplex PCR was the method, and the copy in TCRdb shows in-frame clones only, minus some. The sample comprises nearly 35,000 clones, 75% to 90% of which are singletons, and around 1% rests with the top ten. There are 15 residues in the CDR3. Germline lookup yields CDR1 SEHNR and CDR2 FQNEAQ (reference sequence). The germline V and J ends were trimmed by 4 bases and 0 bases, with 7 bases remaining between them. The sample consisted of memory (CD45RA-) CD4+ T cells from blood. V is TRBV7-9 and J is TRBJ2-6, with D perhaps matching TRBD1 (5 bases). This receptor was obtained from a human donor in good health. CDR3 nucleotide sequence: TGTGCCAGCAGCTCACAGGCCTCTGGGGCCAACGTCCTGACTTTC. Translation: CASSSQASGANVLTF. Combining the CDR3 with reference TRBV7-9 and TRBJ2-6 gives the whole variable domain DTGVSQNPRHKITKRGQNVTFRCDPISEHNRLYWYRQTLGQGPEFLTYFQNEAQLEKSRLLSDRFSAERPKGSFSTLEIQRTEQGDSAMYLCASSSQASGANVLTFGAGSRLTVL.